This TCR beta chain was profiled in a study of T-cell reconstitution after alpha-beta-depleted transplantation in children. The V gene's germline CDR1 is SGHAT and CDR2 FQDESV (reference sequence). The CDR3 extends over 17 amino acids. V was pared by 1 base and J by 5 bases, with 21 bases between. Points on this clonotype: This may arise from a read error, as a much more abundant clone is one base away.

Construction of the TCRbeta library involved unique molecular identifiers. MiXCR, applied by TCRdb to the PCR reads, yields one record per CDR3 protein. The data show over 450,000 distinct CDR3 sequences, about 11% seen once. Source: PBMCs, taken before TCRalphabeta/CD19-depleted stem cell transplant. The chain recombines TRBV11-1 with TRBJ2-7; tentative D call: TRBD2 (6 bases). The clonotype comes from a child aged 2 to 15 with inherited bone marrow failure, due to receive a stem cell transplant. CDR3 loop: CASSLDPVLTGVNEQYF. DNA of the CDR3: TGTGCCAGCAGCTTAGATCCGGTACTAACGGGAGTGAACGAGCAGTACTTC.